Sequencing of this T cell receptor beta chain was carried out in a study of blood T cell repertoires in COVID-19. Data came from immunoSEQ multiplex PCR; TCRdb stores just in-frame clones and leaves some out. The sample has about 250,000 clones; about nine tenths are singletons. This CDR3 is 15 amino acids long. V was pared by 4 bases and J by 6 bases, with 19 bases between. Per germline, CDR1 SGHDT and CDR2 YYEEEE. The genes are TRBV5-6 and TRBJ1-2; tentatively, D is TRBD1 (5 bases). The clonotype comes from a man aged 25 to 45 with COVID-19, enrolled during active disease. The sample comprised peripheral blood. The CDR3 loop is CASSPTDTVENGYTF. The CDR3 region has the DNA TGTGCCAGCAGCCCCACGGACACGGTAGAAAATGGCTACACCTTC.